The 15 T cell receptor beta chains below all came from one sample that was sequenced in a study of T cells in Graves' hyperthyroidism and ophthalmopathy (dated by TCRdb to between 2017 and 2020). Receptor libraries were prepared by multiplex PCR. Sequenced on an Illumina HiSeq 2000. The TCR beta CDR3 regions were amplified from RNA transcripts. The first round of RT-PCR for the TCR CDR3 was performed with the HTBI primer set and the Qiagen OneStep RT-PCR kit. Using fastp at Q25 and MiXCR, TCRdb reprocessed the public reads and kept productive beta chains. Entries are consolidated by CDR3 protein sequence, retaining the most common genes and DNA. This sample holds more than 350,000 distinct CDR3 sequences; 13% to 15% were observed only once. The ten largest clones take up roughly a fifth of the sample. Sequencing used blood. The receptors derive from a woman aged 55 to 70 with Graves' ophthalmopathy.

This chain joins TRBV7-3 and TRBJ2-2; no firm D call. With 2 bases removed from V and 8 bases from J, the gap between germline ends came to 9 bases. CDR1 is SGHTA, CDR2 FQGTGA, per germline. This CDR3 has 13 residues. The CDR3 DNA follows: TGTGCCAGCAGCTTAGTTTCGGAAGGGGAGCTGTTTTTT. It specifies CASSLVSEGELFF.

The gene calls are TRBV5-6 and TRBJ2-5, with D uncertain. Germline lookup yields CDR1 SGHDT and CDR2 YYEEEE. The V gene lost 4 bases and the J gene lost 1 base, with 11 bases spanning the gap. This CDR3 has 14 residues. Written as DNA, the CDR3 is TGTGCCAGCAGCCCTATTTACCCCCAAGAGACCCAGTACTTC. Amino acid sequence: CASSPIYPQETQYF.

This clonotype came up many times. The V call is TRBV18, the J call TRBJ2-7, with TRBD1 identical over 9 bases. With 4 bases clipped from V and 0 bases from J, the junction kept 4 bases outside the gene matches. CDR1 and CDR2 from the germline V gene are KGHSH and LQKENI. The CDR3 totals 15 residues. The CDR3 nucleotides read TGTGCCAGCTCACAGGGACAGGGCCCCTCCTACGAGCAGTACTTC. Translated, it gives CASSQGQGPSYEQYF.

This clonotype was observed at least ten times. The chain has TRBV12-3 or TRBV12-4 and TRBJ2-3, with 8 bases fitting TRBD2. CDR3 size: 16 residues. After removal of 2 bases from V and 0 bases from J, the junction contained 4 bases not matched to a gene. CDR3 region: CASSLFSGTSTDTQYF. For the CDR3, the DNA is TGTGCCAGCAGTTTATTTAGCGGGACAAGCACAGATACGCAGTATTTT.

The chain employs TRBV19 and TRBJ1-4; no firm D call. The CDR3 covers 13 residues. Trimming left V 11 bases short and J 5 bases short, with 15 bases between. The germline V gene has CDR1 LNHDA and CDR2 SQIVND (reference sequence). The CDR3 reads CASGGRGNEKLFF. In DNA form, the CDR3 reads TGTGCCTCCGGCGGACGGGGAAATGAAAAACTGTTTTTT.

This clonotype was detected many times. The chain carries TRBV7-9 and TRBJ2-7, with 7 nucleotides matching TRBD1. The length of the CDR3 is 14 residues. The germline V gene encodes CDR1 SEHNR and CDR2 FQNEAQ (reference sequence). J gave up 4 bases and V 5 bases, and 8 bases lay outside the gene matches. The CDR3 protein is CASSRGRGLYEQYF. The DNA for the CDR3 is TGTGCCAGCAGCCGGGGCAGGGGGTTGTACGAGCAGTACTTC.

In its sample, this clonotype was seen a few times. CDR3 sequence: CASSLLGEKLFF. The CDR3 region has the DNA TGTGCCAGCAGTTTACTAGGTGAAAAACTGTTTTTT. The chain has TRBV27 and TRBJ1-4; D call uncertain. The CDR3 has 12 amino acids. Germline assignment: CDR1 MNHEY and CDR2 SMNVEV (reference sequence). Trimming cost V 2 bases and J 7 bases, with 5 bases left between them.

This clonotype was detected a few times. The J gene is TRBJ2-2, the V gene TRBV5-1; 7 bases line up with TRBD1. The CDR3 extends over 15 amino acids. In germline, CDR1 is SGHRS, CDR2 YFSETQ. V shed 4 bases and J 7 bases; nucleotides not matched to a gene: 10. CDR3 protein: CASSPRQGTGGELFF. Here the CDR3 DNA reads TGCGCCAGCAGCCCCAGACAGGGTACCGGCGGGGAGCTGTTTTTT.

This clonotype was recorded a few times. V and J are TRBV5-1 and TRBJ2-5, with TRBD1 as a possible D gene (6 bases). V was pared by 2 bases and J by 6 bases, with 14 bases between. In germline, CDR1 is SGHRS, CDR2 YFSETQ. The CDR3 covers 14 residues. The CDR3 reads CASSLGDTPKTQYF. Here the CDR3 DNA reads TGCGCCAGCAGCTTAGGGGACACCCCGAAGACCCAGTACTTC.

The rearrangement joins TRBV3-1 to TRBJ1-5, with no clear D. Trimming took off 4 bases at V and 3 bases at J, with 4 bases between the two ends. The CDR3 runs 12 residues. The germline CDR1 and CDR2 sequences are LGHDT and YNNKEL (reference sequence). DNA for the CDR3: TGTGCCAGCAGCCGAGCCAATCAGCCCCAGCATTTT. Residues: CASSRANQPQHF.

This clonotype was recorded many times. V gene TRBV30 combines with J gene TRBJ1-1; D possibly corresponds to TRBD1 (5 bases). Trimming removed 0 bases from V and 5 bases from J, with 16 bases in between. Germline CDR1 reads GTSNPN; CDR2 reads SVGIG (reference sequence). CDR3 size: 15 residues. The CDR3 reads CAWSVEASRGTEAFF. CDR3 sequence (DNA): TGTGCCTGGAGTGTAGAGGCCTCGAGGGGTACTGAAGCTTTCTTT.

The chain uses TRBV20-1 and TRBJ2-1; 7 bases are a match to TRBD2. Germline V gene data show CDR1 as DFQATT and CDR2 as SNEGSKA (reference sequence). Trimming cost V 1 base and J 0 bases; bases outside gene matches: 9. The CDR3 covers 17 residues. This chain's CDR3 is CSARAFAGVGSYNEQFF. DNA of the CDR3: TGCAGTGCTAGAGCGTTTGCGGGAGTAGGCTCCTACAATGAGCAGTTCTTC.

This clonotype has only a few counts. The chain uses TRBV5-1 and TRBJ1-3, with 8 bases fitting TRBD1. Germline V CDR1 and CDR2: SGHRS, YFSETQ. J gave up 0 bases and V 8 bases, and 7 bases lay outside the gene matches. This CDR3 comprises 15 residues. The CDR3 nucleotides are TGCGCCAGTAACCCCGGGACAGGCTCTGGAAACACCATATATTTT. Protein sequence: CASNPGTGSGNTIYF.

This clonotype was counted many times. The V and J genes are TRBV2 and TRBJ1-4, with 7 bases matching TRBD1. CDR1 and CDR2 from the germline V gene are SNHLY and FYNNEI. The V segment lost 5 bases and the J segment 8 bases; nucleotides outside the gene matches: 8. This CDR3 has 14 residues. Here the CDR3 DNA reads TGTGCCAGCAGTCCTTGGACAGGTGACGAAAAACTGTTTTTT. It is translated as CASSPWTGDEKLFF. The variable domain in full, completed from reference TRBV2 and TRBJ1-4, reads EPEVTQTPSHQVTQMGQEVILRCVPISNHLYFYWYRQILGQKVEFLVSFYNNEISEKSEIFDDQFSVERPDGSNFTLKIRSTKLEDSAMYFCASSPWTGDEKLFFGSGTQLSVL.

A few counts support this clonotype. V is TRBV20-1 and J is TRBJ2-3, with TRBD2 matching 8 bases. Germline assignment: CDR1 DFQATT and CDR2 SNEGSKA (reference sequence). CDR3 length equals 16 residues. V lost 5 bases, J lost 0 bases, and 10 bases stayed unmatched. The CDR3 loop reads CSAPPTSGTSTDTQYF. The DNA for the CDR3 is TGCAGTGCTCCCCCTACTAGCGGTACTAGCACAGATACGCAGTATTTT.